A single sample gave rise to the 27 T cell receptor beta chains below, sequenced in a study of regulatory T cells in long-lasting Graves disease. Time point denoted: persistent/refractory GD, antithyroid drugs over 5 years with positive TRAb. From RNA extracted from PBMCs, the TCR library was made. With iRepertoire HTBI primers and Arm-PCR of CDR3 regions, TCR beta libraries were built. A single record per CDR3 protein comes from TCRdb applying MiXCR to the multiplex PCR reads. Of about 470,000 distinct CDR3 sequences listed, roughly 21% are singletons. The sequencing here drew on peripheral blood mononuclear cells (PBMCs), taken when the disease was refractory, from a patient treated with antithyroid drugs. The receptors derive from a female donor with Graves disease.

The J gene is TRBJ2-7, the V gene TRBV7-3; D is unclear. V lost 2 bases and J lost 2, with 16 bases in between. Germline V lookup: CDR1 SGHTA, CDR2 FQGTGA. This CDR3 comprises 16 residues. CDR3 in amino acids: CASSLYGRRTPYEQYF. CDR3 coding DNA: TGTGCCAGCAGCTTATATGGGCGGAGAACTCCCTACGAGCAGTACTTC.

This clonotype was observed at least ten times. The chain recombines TRBV12-3 or TRBV12-4 with TRBJ1-3, with D possibly TRBD1 on 5 matching bases. V was pared by 4 bases and J by 0 bases, with 22 bases between. The CDR3 covers 19 residues. The CDR3 reads CASSSTTGTTIPSGNTIYF. For the CDR3, the DNA is TGTGCCAGCAGTTCAACTACCGGGACCACGATACCCTCTGGAAACACCATATATTTT.

This clonotype was counted many times. The rearrangement uses TRBV28 and TRBJ2-7; possibly TRBD1 or TRBD2 for D (5 bases each). V was cut by 5 bases and J by 4 bases, with 18 bases left in between. This CDR3 region has 15 residues. Germline V CDR1 and CDR2: MDHEN, SYDVKM. The CDR3: CASSRPAGTEYEQYF. Written as DNA, the CDR3 is TGTGCCAGCAGTCGTCCCGCCGGGACCGAATACGAGCAGTACTTC.

This clonotype was recorded at least ten times. The chain is built from TRBV28 and TRBJ2-5; the D is unclear. Germline loops: CDR1 MDHEN, CDR2 SYDVKM. V lost 4 bases and J lost 2, with 11 bases in between. This CDR3 has 14 amino acids. CDR3 sequence: CASSSSHTQETQYF. The DNA of the CDR3 is TGTGCCAGCAGTTCCAGCCACACTCAAGAGACCCAGTACTTC.

The chain recombines TRBV10-3 with TRBJ1-4; 9 bases match TRBD1. J gave up 6 bases and V 5 bases, and 7 bases lay outside the gene matches. From germline, CDR1 is ENHRY and CDR2 SYGVKD. The CDR3 has 15 residues. As DNA, the CDR3 is TGTGCCATCAGTCCAGGACAGGGGCCGGATGAAAAACTGTTTTTT. Translating it yields CAISPGQGPDEKLFF.

This clonotype was counted ten times or more. The V call is TRBV5-1, the J call TRBJ2-5; D possibly uses TRBD1 or TRBD2 (5 bases each). The CDR3 has 15 amino acids. Germline CDR1 reads SGHRS; CDR2 reads YFSETQ. Trimming shortened V by 2 bases and J by 5 bases, and 16 bases separated the two germline ends. The CDR3 reads CASSLAGTYGETQYF. CDR3 sequence (DNA): TGCGCCAGCAGCTTAGCCGGGACCTATGGGGAGACCCAGTACTTC.

The chain couples TRBV5-1 to TRBJ2-1, with 8 nucleotides matching TRBD1. V shed 7 bases and J 8 bases; nucleotides not matched to a gene: 14. Germline loops: CDR1 SGHRS, CDR2 YFSETQ. The CDR3 spans 15 residues. For the CDR3, the DNA is TGCGCCAGCCGGACAACCCAGGGGGCTGGGGATGAGCAGTTCTTC. It yields the protein CASRTTQGAGDEQFF.

The chain's CDR3 is CASSYFPQLRRDRGYGYTF. The CDR3 region has the DNA TGTGCCAGCAGTTACTTCCCTCAATTGCGCCGGGACCGGGGCTATGGCTACACCTTC. The chain is built from TRBV6-5 and TRBJ1-2, with D tentatively TRBD1 (5 bases). Looked up from germline, CDR1 is MNHEY and CDR2 is SVGAGI. This CDR3 has 19 amino acids. Trimming took off 1 base at V and 4 bases at J, with 25 bases between the two ends.

The chain employs TRBV25-1 and TRBJ1-1; D perhaps matches TRBD1 (6 bases). The germline V gene encodes CDR1 MGHDK and CDR2 SYGVNS. This CDR3 region has 15 residues. Trimming took 5 bases from V and 1 from J, leaving 14 bases between them. The CDR3 loop is CASSYGLTGNTEAFF. Written as DNA, the CDR3 is TGTGCCAGCAGTTACGGACTGACAGGGAACACTGAAGCTTTCTTT.

This clonotype showed up many times. V gene TRBV2 combines with J gene TRBJ1-4; a weak D match, TRBD1 (6 bases). This CDR3 has 15 residues. Germline CDR1 is SNHLY and CDR2 is FYNNEI. V was shortened by 4 bases and J by 5 bases, with 14 bases between the two germline ends. CDR3 coding DNA: TGTGCCAGCAGTGGAATACAGGGTGTCAATGAAAAACTGTTTTTT. This gives the protein CASSGIQGVNEKLFF.

This clonotype was observed at least ten times. This chain's CDR3 is CASSLGGHGELFF. The CDR3 coding sequence is TGTGCCAGCAGTTTAGGAGGGCACGGGGAGCTGTTTTTT. The chain uses TRBV12-3 or TRBV12-4 and TRBJ2-2; possibly TRBD2 for D (5 bases). The ends were cut back, 1 base at V and 7 bases at J, with 7 bases in the middle. The CDR3 loop spans 13 amino acids.

The table lists this clonotype with many counts. The rearrangement uses TRBV30 and TRBJ1-1; the D gene is possibly TRBD1 (6 bases). This CDR3 region has 13 residues. CDR1 GTSNPN and CDR2 SVGIG come from the germline V gene (reference sequence). V lost 2 bases to trimming and J lost 5 bases, with 12 bases between them. The CDR3 is CAWSRDTGTEAFF. For the CDR3, the DNA is TGTGCCTGGAGTAGGGACACTGGGACTGAAGCTTTCTTT.

The sample holds many counts of this clonotype. V is TRBV27 and J is TRBJ1-2; perhaps TRBD1 as D (6 bases). CDR3 length: 13 amino acids. Per the germline V gene, CDR1 is MNHEY and CDR2 is SMNVEV (reference sequence). Trimming shortened V by 6 bases and J by 1 base, and 9 bases separated the two germline ends. The CDR3 DNA reads as TGTGCCAGCAGGGACAGCGTTAACTATGGCTACACCTTC. This codes for CASRDSVNYGYTF.

This clonotype was detected only a few times. The rearrangement links TRBV2 to TRBJ2-3; tentatively, D is TRBD2 (7 bases). This CDR3 contains 15 residues. Germline CDR1 is SNHLY and CDR2 is FYNNEI. With 2 bases removed from V and 5 bases from J, the gap between germline ends came to 14 bases. The CDR3 protein is CASSEMGGGQDTQYF. CDR3 nucleotide sequence: TGTGCCAGCAGTGAAATGGGAGGGGGTCAAGATACGCAGTATTTT.

In this sample, this clonotype turned up many times. For the CDR3, the DNA is TGTGCCAGCAGTTACCTGGGACAGATCTATAACTATGGCTACACCTTC. Translated: CASSYLGQIYNYGYTF. This sequence joins TRBV6-5 and TRBJ1-2; 7 bases are a match to TRBD1. The germline V gene encodes CDR1 MNHEY and CDR2 SVGAGI. CDR3 length equals 16 residues. V dropped 2 bases and J dropped 1; count of bases not matched to a gene: 7.

This clonotype was found many times. V and J are TRBV7-3 and TRBJ2-7; 12 positions agree with TRBD1. This CDR3 contains 16 residues. V was pared by 0 bases and J by 2 bases, with 2 bases of the junction left unmatched. CDR1 is SGHTA and CDR2 is FQGTGA in the germline V gene. CDR3 amino acids: CASSLTRDRGPYEQYF. The DNA of the CDR3 is TGTGCCAGCAGCTTAACGCGGGACAGGGGGCCCTACGAGCAGTACTTC.

The table lists this clonotype with many counts. This CDR3 is CASSHLGRETQYF. The CDR3 bases are TGTGCCAGCAGCCACCTAGGGAGAGAGACCCAGTACTTC. The chain joins TRBV3-1 to TRBJ2-5; weak D call: TRBD2 (5 bases). In germline, CDR1 is LGHDT, CDR2 YNNKEL (reference sequence). The CDR3 extends over 13 amino acids. The V and J ends lost 3 bases and 4 bases respectively, with 9 bases between them.

The genes are TRBV5-1 and TRBJ2-7, with 8 bases aligning to TRBD1. CDR1 SGHRS and CDR2 YFSETQ come from the germline V gene. J lost 3 bases, V lost 3 bases, and 5 bases had no gene match. The CDR3 is 14 residues long. The CDR3 here is CASSSGQDIYEQYF. CDR3 nucleotides: TGCGCCAGCAGCTCGGGACAGGATATCTACGAGCAGTACTTC.

Comments on this clonotype: A much larger clonotype is one base distant, so this may be a read error. The rearrangement joins TRBV27 to TRBJ1-1, with 9 nucleotides matching TRBD1. CDR3 length: 14 residues. Germline V lookup: CDR1 MNHEY, CDR2 SMNVEV (reference sequence). CDR3 amino acids: CASSDDRGNAEAFF. The CDR3 DNA reads TGTGCCAGCAGTGACGACAGGGGGAACGCTGAAGCTTTCTTT.

This clonotype was counted ten times or more. V gene TRBV6-5 combines with J gene TRBJ2-5; TRBD1 is a possible D gene (6 bases). This CDR3 region has 18 residues. V lost 0 bases and J lost 1, with 18 bases in between. The germline gives CDR1 MNHEY, CDR2 SVGAGI. The CDR3 spells CASSYSAAGDPSQETQYF. The DNA of the CDR3 is TGTGCCAGCAGTTACTCCGCGGCAGGGGACCCTTCCCAAGAGACCCAGTACTTC.

Turning to this clonotype: This may be a read error, as it is one base from a much larger clone. The chain couples TRBV6-1 to TRBJ1-5; D possibly corresponds to TRBD1 (5 bases). CDR1 is MNHNS, CDR2 SASEGT, per germline. With 5 bases removed from V and 3 bases from J, the gap between germline ends came to 11 bases. This CDR3 spans 14 amino acids. The CDR3 reads CASSPWGNNQPQHF. For the CDR3, the DNA is TGTGCCAGCAGTCCCTGGGGGAACAATCAGCCCCAGCATTTT.

On this clonotype itself: With a much larger clone just one base away, this may be a read error. The chain joins TRBV6-6 to TRBJ2-5; 8 bases map to TRBD1. CDR1 MNHNY and CDR2 SVGAGI come from the germline V gene (reference sequence). There are 17 residues in the CDR3. The CDR3 protein is CARSYSVGQEYQETQYF. CDR3 nucleotides: TGTGCCCGCAGTTACTCGGTGGGACAGGAGTACCAAGAGACCCAGTACTTC.

This chain connects TRBV27 to TRBJ2-3; D is possibly TRBD2 (5 bases). Trimming stripped 5 bases from V and 6 bases from J, with 18 bases between. CDR3 length: 15 residues. Germline CDR1 and CDR2: MNHEY and SMNVEV (reference sequence). The CDR3 DNA sequence: TGTGCCAGCAGTACTGCCGGGCTAGGGAGTGATACGCAGTATTTT. This codes for CASSTAGLGSDTQYF.

This clonotype has a handful of counts. J is TRBJ2-1 and V is TRBV7-2; TRBD1 matches 9 bases. Germline values: CDR1 SGHTA, CDR2 FQGNSA. V lost 2 bases and J lost 8; bases outside the gene matches: 4. This CDR3 is built from 14 residues. CDR3 nucleotides: TGTGCCAGCAGCTTACGGGACAGGGCCTATGAGCAGTTCTTC. It is translated as CASSLRDRAYEQFF.

The CDR3 bases are TGTGCCAGCAATAGCCCGGGGGCCACCTACGAGCAGTACTTC. Translation gives CASNSPGATYEQYF. This chain connects TRBV6-1 to TRBJ2-7, with D perhaps assigned TRBD1 or TRBD2 (6 bases each). V lost 7 bases and J 2 bases, leaving 15 bases between the germline ends. The CDR3 runs to 14 residues. Germline values: CDR1 MNHNS, CDR2 SASEGT.

This chain connects TRBV28 to TRBJ1-6; tentatively, D is TRBD1 (6 bases). Trimming removed 3 bases at V and 0 bases at J, with 21 bases between. CDR1 MDHEN and CDR2 SYDVKM come from the germline V gene. The length of the CDR3 is 20 residues. CDR3 amino acids: CASSFFKQGTLLSYNSPLHF. The CDR3 bases are TGTGCCAGCAGTTTTTTTAAACAGGGAACTCTACTCTCCTATAATTCACCCCTCCACTTT. Looking up the rest from reference TRBV28 and TRBJ1-6 gives the full variable domain: DVKVTQSSRYLVKRTGEKVFLECVQDMDHENMFWYRQDPGLGLRLIYFSYDVKMKEKGDIPEGYSVSREKKERFSLILESASTNQTSMYLCASSFFKQGTLLSYNSPLHFGNGTRLTVT.

This clonotype was detected a few times. The rearrangement joins TRBV20-1 to TRBJ2-7; 7 bases align to TRBD2. Trimming cost V 6 bases and J 5 bases; bases outside gene matches: 10. CDR1 is DFQATT, CDR2 SNEGSKA, per germline (reference sequence). This CDR3 comprises 13 residues. As DNA, the CDR3 is TGCAGTGCCCGGATGTGGGAGGGCCACGAGCAGTACTTC. Its protein product is CSARMWEGHEQYF.